This entry describes one T cell receptor beta chain. Authors' data handling: Estimated nucleated cell counts came from reference gene primer amplification. The repertoire was sequenced with immunoSEQ multiplex PCR; TCRdb's copy has only in-frame clones and lacks some. V, J and clone size were drawn from that table, and D and trimming were deduced from the DNA. The profile shows about 41,000 clones, about 86% of them singletons. Trimming left V 4 bases short and J 3 bases short, with 18 bases between. Germline V lookup: CDR1 GTSNPN, CDR2 SVGIG (reference sequence). This CDR3 has 15 residues. The sample is drawn from a study of blood T cell repertoires in COVID-19. Study information: Sites across the United States, Italy and Spain contributed samples from acute and convalescent COVID-19. PBMCs, B-cell-depleted T cells, or T cells provided the cDNA or gDNA that made up the material.

The receptor comes from a woman of 80 years or more with active or convalescent COVID-19. The material sequenced was peripheral blood. The chain uses TRBV30 and TRBJ1-2, with a tentative D call TRBD1 (6 bases). Here the CDR3 DNA reads TGTGCCTGGACACCCGCGACAGGTATCTACTATGGCTACACCTTC. This encodes CAWTPATGIYYGYTF.